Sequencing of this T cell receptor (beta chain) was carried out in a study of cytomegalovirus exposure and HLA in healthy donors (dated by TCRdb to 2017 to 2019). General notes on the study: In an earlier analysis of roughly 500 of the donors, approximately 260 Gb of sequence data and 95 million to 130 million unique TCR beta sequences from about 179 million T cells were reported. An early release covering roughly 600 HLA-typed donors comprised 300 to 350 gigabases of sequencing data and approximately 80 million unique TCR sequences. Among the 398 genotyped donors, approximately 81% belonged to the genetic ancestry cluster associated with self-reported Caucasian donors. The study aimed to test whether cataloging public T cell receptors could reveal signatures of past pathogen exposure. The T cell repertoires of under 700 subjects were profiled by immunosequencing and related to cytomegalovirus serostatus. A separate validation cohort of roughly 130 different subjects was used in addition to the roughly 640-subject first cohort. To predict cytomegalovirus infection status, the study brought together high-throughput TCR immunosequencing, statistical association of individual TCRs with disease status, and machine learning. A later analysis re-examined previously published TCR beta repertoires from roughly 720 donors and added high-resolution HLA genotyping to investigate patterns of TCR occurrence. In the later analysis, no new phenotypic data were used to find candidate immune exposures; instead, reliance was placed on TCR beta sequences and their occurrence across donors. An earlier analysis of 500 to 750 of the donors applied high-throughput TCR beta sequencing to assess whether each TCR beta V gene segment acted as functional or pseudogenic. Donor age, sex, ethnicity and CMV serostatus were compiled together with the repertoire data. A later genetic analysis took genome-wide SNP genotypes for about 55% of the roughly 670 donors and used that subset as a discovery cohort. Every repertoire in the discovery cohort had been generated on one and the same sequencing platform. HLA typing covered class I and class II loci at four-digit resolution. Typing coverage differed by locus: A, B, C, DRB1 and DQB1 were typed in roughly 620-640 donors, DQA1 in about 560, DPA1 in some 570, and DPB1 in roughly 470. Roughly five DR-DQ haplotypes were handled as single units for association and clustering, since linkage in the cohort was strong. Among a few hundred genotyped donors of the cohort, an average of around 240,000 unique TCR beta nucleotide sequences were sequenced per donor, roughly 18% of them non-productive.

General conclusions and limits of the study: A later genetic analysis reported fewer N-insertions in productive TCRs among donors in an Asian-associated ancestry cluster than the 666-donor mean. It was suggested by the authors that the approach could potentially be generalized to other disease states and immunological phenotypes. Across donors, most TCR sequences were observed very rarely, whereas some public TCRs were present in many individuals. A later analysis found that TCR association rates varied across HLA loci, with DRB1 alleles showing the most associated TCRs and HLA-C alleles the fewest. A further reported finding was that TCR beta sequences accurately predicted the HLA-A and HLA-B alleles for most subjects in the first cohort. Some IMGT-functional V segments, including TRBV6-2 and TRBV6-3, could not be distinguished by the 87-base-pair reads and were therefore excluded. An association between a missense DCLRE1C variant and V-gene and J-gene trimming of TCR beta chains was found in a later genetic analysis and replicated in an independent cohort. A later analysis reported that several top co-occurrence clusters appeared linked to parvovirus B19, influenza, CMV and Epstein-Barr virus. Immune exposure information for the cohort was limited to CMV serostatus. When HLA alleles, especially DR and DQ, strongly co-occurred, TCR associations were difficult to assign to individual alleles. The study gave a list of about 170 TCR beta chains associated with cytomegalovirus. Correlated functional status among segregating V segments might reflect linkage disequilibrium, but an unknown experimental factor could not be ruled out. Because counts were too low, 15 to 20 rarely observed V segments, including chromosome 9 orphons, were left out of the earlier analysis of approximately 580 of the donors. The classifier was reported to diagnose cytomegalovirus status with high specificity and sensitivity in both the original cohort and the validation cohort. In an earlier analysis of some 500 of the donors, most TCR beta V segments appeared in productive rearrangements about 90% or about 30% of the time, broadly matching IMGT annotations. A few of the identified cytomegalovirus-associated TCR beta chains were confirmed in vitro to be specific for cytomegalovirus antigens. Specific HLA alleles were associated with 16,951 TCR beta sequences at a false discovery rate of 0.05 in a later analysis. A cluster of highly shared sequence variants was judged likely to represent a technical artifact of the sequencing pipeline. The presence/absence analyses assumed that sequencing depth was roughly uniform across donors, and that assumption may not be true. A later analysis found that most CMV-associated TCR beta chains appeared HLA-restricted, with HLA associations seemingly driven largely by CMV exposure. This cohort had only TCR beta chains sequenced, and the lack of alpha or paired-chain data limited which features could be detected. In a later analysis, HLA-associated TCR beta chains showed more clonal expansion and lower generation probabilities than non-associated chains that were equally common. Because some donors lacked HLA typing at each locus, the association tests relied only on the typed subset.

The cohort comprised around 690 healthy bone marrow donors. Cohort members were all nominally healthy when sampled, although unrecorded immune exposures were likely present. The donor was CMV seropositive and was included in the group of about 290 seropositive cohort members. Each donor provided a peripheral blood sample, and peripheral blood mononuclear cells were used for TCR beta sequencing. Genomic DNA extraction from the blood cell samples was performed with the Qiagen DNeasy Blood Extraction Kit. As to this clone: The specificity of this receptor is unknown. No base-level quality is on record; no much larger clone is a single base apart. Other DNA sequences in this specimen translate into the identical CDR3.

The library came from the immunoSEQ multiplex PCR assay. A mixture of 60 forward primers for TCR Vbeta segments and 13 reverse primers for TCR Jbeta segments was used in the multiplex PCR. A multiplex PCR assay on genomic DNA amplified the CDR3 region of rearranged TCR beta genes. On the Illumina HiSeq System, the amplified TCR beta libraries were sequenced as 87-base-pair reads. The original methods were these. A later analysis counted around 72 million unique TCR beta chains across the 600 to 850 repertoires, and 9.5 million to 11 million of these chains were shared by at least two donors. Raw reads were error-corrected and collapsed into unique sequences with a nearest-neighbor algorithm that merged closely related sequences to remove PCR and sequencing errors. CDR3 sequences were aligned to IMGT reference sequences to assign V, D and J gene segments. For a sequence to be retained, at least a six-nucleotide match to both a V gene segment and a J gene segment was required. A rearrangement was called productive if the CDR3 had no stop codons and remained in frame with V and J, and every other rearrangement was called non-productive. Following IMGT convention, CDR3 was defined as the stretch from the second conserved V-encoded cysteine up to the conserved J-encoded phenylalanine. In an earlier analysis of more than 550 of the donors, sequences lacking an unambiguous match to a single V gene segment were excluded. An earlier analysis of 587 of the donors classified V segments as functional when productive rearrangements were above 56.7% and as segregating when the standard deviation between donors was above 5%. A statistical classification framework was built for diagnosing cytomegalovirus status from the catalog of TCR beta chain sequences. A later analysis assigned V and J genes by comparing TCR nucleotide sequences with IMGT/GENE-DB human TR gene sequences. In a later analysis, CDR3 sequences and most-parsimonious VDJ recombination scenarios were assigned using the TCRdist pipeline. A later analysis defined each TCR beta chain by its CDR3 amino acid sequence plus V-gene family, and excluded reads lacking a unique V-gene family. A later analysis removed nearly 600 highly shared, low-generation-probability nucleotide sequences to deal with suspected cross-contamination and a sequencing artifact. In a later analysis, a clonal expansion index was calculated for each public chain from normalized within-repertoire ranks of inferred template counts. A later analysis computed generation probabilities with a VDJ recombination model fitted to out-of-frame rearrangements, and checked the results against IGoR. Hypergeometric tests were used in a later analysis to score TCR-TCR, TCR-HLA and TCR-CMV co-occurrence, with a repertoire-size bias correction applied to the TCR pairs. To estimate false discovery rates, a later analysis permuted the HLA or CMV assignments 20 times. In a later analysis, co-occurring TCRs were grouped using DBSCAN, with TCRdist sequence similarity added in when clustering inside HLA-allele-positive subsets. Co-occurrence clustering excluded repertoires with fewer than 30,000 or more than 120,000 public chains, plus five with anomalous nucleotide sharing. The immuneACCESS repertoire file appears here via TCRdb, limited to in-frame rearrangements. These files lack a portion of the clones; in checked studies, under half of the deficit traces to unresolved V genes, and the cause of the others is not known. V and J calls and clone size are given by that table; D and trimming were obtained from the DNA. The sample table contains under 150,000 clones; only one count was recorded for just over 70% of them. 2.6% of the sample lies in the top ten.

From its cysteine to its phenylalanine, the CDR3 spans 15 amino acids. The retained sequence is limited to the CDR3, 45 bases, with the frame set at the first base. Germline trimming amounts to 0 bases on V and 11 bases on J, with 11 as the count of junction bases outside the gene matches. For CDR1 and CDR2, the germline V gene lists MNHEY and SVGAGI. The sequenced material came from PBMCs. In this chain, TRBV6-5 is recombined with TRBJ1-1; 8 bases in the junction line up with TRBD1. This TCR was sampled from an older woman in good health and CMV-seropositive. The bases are TGTGCCAGCAGTTACTCAGGGGCAGGGGGCGCAGAGGCTTTCTTT. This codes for CASSYSGAGGAEAFF.